These T cell receptor beta chains were read from a single sample in a study of blood T cell repertoires in COVID-19. Only in-frame clones appear in the TCRdb table, and some are missing; sequencing was by immunoSEQ multiplex PCR. The sample contains some 240,000 clones, roughly 84% of which appear only once. Sequenced input: PBMCs or T cells enriched from blood (not recorded which). The receptor set was obtained from a woman in her 50s who had been exposed to COVID-19. Both conserved end residues are part of each CDR3. Fields, in order: D gene, V gene, clone size, J gene, CDR3 protein, CDR3 DNA. A D gene is named only where the DNA matches it firmly. Expanded clones are given a class, and other clones once, few, many or no size at all.

d_call: TRBD1
v_call: TRBV28
clone_size: .
j_call: TRBJ1-5
cdr3_aa: CASSPRTGYSNQPQHF
cdr3_nt: TGTGCCAGCAGCCCCCGGACAGGATATAGCAATCAGCCCCAGCATTTT

d_call: .
v_call: TRBV15
clone_size: .
j_call: TRBJ1-4
cdr3_aa: CATSREGQGEKLFF
cdr3_nt: TGTGCCACCAGCAGAGAAGGTCAGGGCGAAAAACTGTTTTTT

d_call: TRBD1
v_call: TRBV7-8
clone_size: once
j_call: TRBJ1-2
cdr3_aa: CASSRGDSYGYTF
cdr3_nt: TGTGCCAGCAGCAGGGGGGACAGCTATGGCTACACCTTC

d_call: .
v_call: TRBV7-6
clone_size: .
j_call: TRBJ2-5
cdr3_aa: CASSLMGSRETQYF
cdr3_nt: TGTGCCAGCAGCTTGATGGGTAGCCGAGAGACCCAGTACTTC

d_call: .
v_call: TRBV7-9
clone_size: .
j_call: TRBJ1-1
cdr3_aa: CASSLDRIGASNTEAFF
cdr3_nt: TGTGCCAGCAGCTTGGATCGTATAGGAGCATCGAACACTGAAGCTTTCTTT

d_call: TRBD1
v_call: TRBV5-1
clone_size: .
j_call: TRBJ2-7
cdr3_aa: CASRYGQGSYEQYF
cdr3_nt: TGCGCCAGCAGATACGGACAGGGTTCATACGAGCAGTACTTC

d_call: .
v_call: TRBV7-2
clone_size: .
j_call: TRBJ1-3
cdr3_aa: CASRYTSGNTIYF
cdr3_nt: TGTGCCAGCAGATACACCTCTGGAAACACCATATATTTT

d_call: .
v_call: TRBV12-3/TRBV12-4
clone_size: .
j_call: TRBJ1-5
cdr3_aa: CASSLASGQPQHF
cdr3_nt: TGTGCCAGCAGTTTAGCTTCAGGTCAGCCCCAGCATTTT

d_call: .
v_call: TRBV14
clone_size: .
j_call: TRBJ1-6
cdr3_aa: CASSQREGRKNSPLHF
cdr3_nt: TGTGCCAGCAGCCAAAGGGAGGGACGGAAGAATTCACCCCTCCACTTT

d_call: TRBD1
v_call: TRBV18
clone_size: .
j_call: TRBJ2-5
cdr3_aa: CASSPRGQETQYF
cdr3_nt: TGTGCCAGCTCACCCAGGGGGCAAGAGACCCAGTACTTC

d_call: TRBD1
v_call: TRBV19
clone_size: .
j_call: TRBJ1-5
cdr3_aa: CASSTGTGLGQPQHF
cdr3_nt: TGTGCCAGTAGTACCGGGACAGGGCTTGGGCAGCCCCAGCATTTT

d_call: TRBD1
v_call: TRBV5-6
clone_size: .
j_call: TRBJ1-2
cdr3_aa: CASSLGGTGDRANGYTF
cdr3_nt: TGTGCCAGCAGCTTGGGTGGAACGGGTGACAGGGCAAATGGCTACACCTTC

d_call: .
v_call: TRBV29-1
clone_size: .
j_call: TRBJ1-4
cdr3_aa: CSVGMGGAREKLFF
cdr3_nt: TGCAGCGTTGGAATGGGGGGGGCAAGGGAAAAACTGTTTTTT

d_call: .
v_call: TRBV5-1
clone_size: .
j_call: TRBJ1-3
cdr3_aa: CASSLTQGAGNTIYF
cdr3_nt: TGCGCCAGCAGCTTGACACAGGGAGCTGGAAACACCATATATTTT

d_call: .
v_call: TRBV11-2
clone_size: .
j_call: TRBJ2-7
cdr3_aa: CASSTLRRSEQYF
cdr3_nt: TGTGCCAGCAGCACCTTACGCCGGAGTGAGCAGTACTTC

d_call: .
v_call: TRBV9
clone_size: .
j_call: TRBJ1-1
cdr3_aa: CASSPLGQGRAFF
cdr3_nt: TGTGCCAGCAGCCCCCTGGGGCAGGGGAGAGCTTTCTTT

d_call: .
v_call: TRBV6-5
clone_size: .
j_call: TRBJ1-2
cdr3_aa: CASSYSDPGSGYGYTF
cdr3_nt: TGTGCCAGCAGTTACTCGGATCCAGGGTCTGGCTATGGCTACACCTTC

d_call: TRBD1
v_call: TRBV7-3
clone_size: .
j_call: TRBJ1-1
cdr3_aa: CASSPRGTGDSEAFF
cdr3_nt: TGTGCCAGCAGCCCCCGGGGGACAGGGGATTCTGAAGCTTTCTTT

d_call: .
v_call: TRBV10-3
clone_size: .
j_call: TRBJ2-7
cdr3_aa: CAISVGRDYEQYF
cdr3_nt: TGTGCCATCAGTGTAGGCAGGGATTACGAGCAGTACTTC

d_call: .
v_call: TRBV11-2
clone_size: .
j_call: TRBJ1-1
cdr3_aa: CASSLDPGRNTEAFF
cdr3_nt: TGTGCCAGCAGCTTAGACCCAGGGAGGAATACTGAAGCTTTCTTT

d_call: .
v_call: TRBV29-1
clone_size: .
j_call: TRBJ2-3
cdr3_aa: CSVDGGLGRTDTQYF
cdr3_nt: TGCAGCGTTGACGGGGGGCTAGGCAGGACAGATACGCAGTATTTT

d_call: .
v_call: TRBV25-1
clone_size: once
j_call: TRBJ2-7
cdr3_aa: CASSENLAGIKYF
cdr3_nt: TGTGCCAGCAGTGAAAATTTGGCAGGAATTAAGTACTTC

d_call: .
v_call: TRBV28
clone_size: .
j_call: TRBJ1-2
cdr3_aa: CASSIIEPSYGYTF
cdr3_nt: TGTGCCAGCAGTATTATCGAGCCCTCCTATGGCTACACCTTC

d_call: .
v_call: TRBV23-1
clone_size: once
j_call: TRBJ1-2
cdr3_aa: CASSRAADGYTF
cdr3_nt: TGCGCCAGCAGTCGAGCGGCGGATGGCTACACCTTC

d_call: TRBD2
v_call: TRBV5-1
clone_size: many
j_call: TRBJ2-1
cdr3_aa: CASSFSTSGGAREQFF
cdr3_nt: TGCGCCAGCAGCTTTTCGACTAGCGGGGGGGCTAGGGAGCAGTTCTTC

d_call: .
v_call: TRBV6-2/TRBV6-3
clone_size: .
j_call: TRBJ1-5
cdr3_aa: CASSYAVGNQPQHF
cdr3_nt: TGTGCCAGCAGTTATGCTGTAGGCAATCAGCCCCAGCATTTT

d_call: .
v_call: TRBV5-3
clone_size: .
j_call: TRBJ2-1
cdr3_aa: CARSLNRGLLKNEQFF
cdr3_nt: TGTGCCAGAAGCTTGAACCGGGGACTTCTTAAGAATGAGCAGTTCTTC

d_call: .
v_call: TRBV19
clone_size: .
j_call: TRBJ2-2
cdr3_aa: CASMRTGRNTGELFF
cdr3_nt: TGTGCCAGTATGCGAACAGGGCGGAACACCGGGGAGCTGTTTTTT

d_call: .
v_call: TRBV30
clone_size: .
j_call: TRBJ2-7
cdr3_aa: CAWSFSSYEQYF
cdr3_nt: TGTGCCTGGAGTTTTAGTTCCTACGAGCAGTACTTC

d_call: .
v_call: TRBV5-8
clone_size: once
j_call: TRBJ2-1
cdr3_aa: CASSLHPYNEQFF
cdr3_nt: TGTGCCAGCAGCTTGCATCCCTACAATGAGCAGTTCTTC

d_call: .
v_call: TRBV13
clone_size: .
j_call: TRBJ2-3
cdr3_aa: CASSLKIGGYLDLADTQYF
cdr3_nt: TGTGCCAGCAGCTTAAAAATAGGAGGGTACTTAGATTTGGCAGATACGCAGTATTTT

d_call: .
v_call: TRBV18
clone_size: .
j_call: TRBJ1-1
cdr3_aa: CASSESLNTEAFF
cdr3_nt: TGTGCCAGCTCAGAGAGCCTGAACACTGAAGCTTTCTTT

d_call: .
v_call: TRBV18
clone_size: once
j_call: TRBJ1-1
cdr3_aa: CASSQRGTDEAFF
cdr3_nt: TGTGCCAGCTCCCAAAGGGGAACAGATGAAGCTTTCTTT

d_call: .
v_call: TRBV9
clone_size: .
j_call: TRBJ1-1
cdr3_aa: CASSVAGEGDTEAFF
cdr3_nt: TGTGCCAGCAGCGTAGCTGGGGAAGGGGACACTGAAGCTTTCTTT

d_call: .
v_call: TRBV5-1
clone_size: .
j_call: TRBJ1-2
cdr3_aa: CASSLEGKNYGYTF
cdr3_nt: TGCGCCAGCAGCTTGGAGGGGAAGAACTATGGCTACACCTTC

d_call: TRBD2
v_call: TRBV29-1
clone_size: .
j_call: TRBJ2-3
cdr3_aa: CSVAGLAGKSSTDTQYF
cdr3_nt: TGCAGCGTTGCCGGACTAGCGGGGAAATCTTCCACAGATACGCAGTATTTT

d_call: TRBD2
v_call: TRBV6-5
clone_size: .
j_call: TRBJ2-5
cdr3_aa: CASSPFWTSQETQYF
cdr3_nt: TGTGCCAGCAGTCCCTTTTGGACTAGCCAAGAGACCCAGTACTTC

d_call: .
v_call: TRBV18
clone_size: .
j_call: TRBJ2-1
cdr3_aa: CASSPGGHLSYNEQFF
cdr3_nt: TGTGCCAGCTCCCCGGGGGGACACCTCTCCTACAATGAGCAGTTCTTC

d_call: .
v_call: TRBV10-3
clone_size: .
j_call: TRBJ1-1
cdr3_aa: CAISEWNRNTEAFF
cdr3_nt: TGTGCCATCAGTGAGTGGAACAGGAACACTGAAGCTTTCTTT

d_call: .
v_call: TRBV24-1
clone_size: .
j_call: TRBJ1-6
cdr3_aa: CATSDSAYNSPLHF
cdr3_nt: TGTGCCACCAGTGATTCAGCGTATAATTCACCCCTCCACTTT

d_call: TRBD1
v_call: TRBV15
clone_size: .
j_call: TRBJ1-5
cdr3_aa: CATSRPRGTSAFRGNQPQHF
cdr3_nt: TGTGCCACCAGCAGACCAAGAGGGACATCAGCCTTCAGGGGGAATCAGCCCCAGCATTTT

d_call: .
v_call: TRBV7-8
clone_size: .
j_call: TRBJ2-7
cdr3_aa: CASSLRGPPYEQYF
cdr3_nt: TGTGCCAGCAGCTTGCGGGGTCCCCCCTACGAGCAGTACTTC

d_call: .
v_call: TRBV15
clone_size: .
j_call: TRBJ1-4
cdr3_aa: CATHRGGHATNEKLFF
cdr3_nt: TGTGCCACCCACCGAGGCGGACATGCAACTAATGAAAAACTGTTTTTT

d_call: TRBD1
v_call: TRBV5-4
clone_size: .
j_call: TRBJ1-4
cdr3_aa: CASRSDRDLNEKLFF
cdr3_nt: TGTGCCAGCAGATCGGACAGGGACTTAAATGAAAAACTGTTTTTT

d_call: .
v_call: TRBV2
clone_size: few
j_call: TRBJ2-7
cdr3_aa: CASRNSGTNLYEQYF
cdr3_nt: TGTGCCAGCAGAAATTCCGGGACAAACCTCTACGAGCAGTACTTC

d_call: TRBD1
v_call: TRBV7-9
clone_size: .
j_call: TRBJ1-2
cdr3_aa: CASSLGDRVRGYTF
cdr3_nt: TGTGCCAGCAGCTTAGGAGACAGGGTTCGTGGCTACACCTTC

d_call: .
v_call: TRBV5-1
clone_size: few
j_call: TRBJ2-3
cdr3_aa: CASSETTDTQYF
cdr3_nt: TGCGCCAGCAGCGAGACTACGGATACGCAGTATTTT

d_call: .
v_call: TRBV19
clone_size: .
j_call: TRBJ1-3
cdr3_aa: CASSIDRPVSSGNTIYF
cdr3_nt: TGTGCCAGTAGTATAGATCGCCCCGTCAGCTCTGGAAACACCATATATTTT

d_call: .
v_call: TRBV28
clone_size: .
j_call: TRBJ1-4
cdr3_aa: CASSLSSTNEKLFF
cdr3_nt: TGTGCCAGCAGTTTGAGTTCAACTAATGAAAAACTGTTTTTT

d_call: TRBD2
v_call: TRBV29-1
clone_size: .
j_call: TRBJ2-1
cdr3_aa: CSVGGTSGVNEQFF
cdr3_nt: TGCAGCGTTGGGGGGACTAGCGGTGTCAATGAGCAGTTCTTC

d_call: .
v_call: TRBV2
clone_size: .
j_call: TRBJ1-3
cdr3_aa: CASRALTPGNTIYF
cdr3_nt: TGTGCCAGCAGGGCCCTGACACCTGGAAACACCATATATTTT

d_call: TRBD1
v_call: TRBV7-8
clone_size: once
j_call: TRBJ1-2
cdr3_aa: CASSPTGGHYGYTF
cdr3_nt: TGTGCCAGCAGCCCTACAGGGGGCCACTATGGCTACACCTTC

d_call: .
v_call: TRBV7-2
clone_size: once
j_call: TRBJ2-2
cdr3_aa: CASSARTPRGTGELFF
cdr3_nt: TGTGCCAGCAGCGCCAGGACTCCCCGGGGCACCGGGGAGCTGTTTTTT

d_call: TRBD2
v_call: TRBV9
clone_size: .
j_call: TRBJ2-7
cdr3_aa: CASSPAVAGVNEQYF
cdr3_nt: TGTGCCAGCAGCCCCGCGGTAGCGGGGGTCAATGAGCAGTACTTC

d_call: .
v_call: TRBV6-5
clone_size: .
j_call: TRBJ1-2
cdr3_aa: CASSRGSSNGYTF
cdr3_nt: TGTGCCAGCAGTAGGGGGAGTAGTAATGGCTACACCTTC